This T cell receptor (beta chain) was sequenced for a study of blood T cell repertoires in COVID-19. Background on the study: Acute and convalescent COVID-19 samples came from the United States, Italy and Spain. Sample material is recorded as cDNA or gDNA derived from T cells, B-cell-depleted T cells, or PBMCs.

Original handling: It was from reference gene primer amplification that nucleated cell counts were estimated. Sequenced by immunoSEQ multiplex PCR; TCRdb stores in-frame clones only, minus some. Clonal size and the V and J genes are those of that table, whereas D and trimming came from the DNA. The sample consists of under 300,000 clones, approximately 86% of them appearing once. Trimming at V came to 6 bases and at J to 3 bases, leaving 0 bases not matched to a gene. Looked up from germline, CDR1 is MNHEY and CDR2 is SMNVEV (reference sequence). The CDR3 totals 13 residues. The sequencing input was peripheral blood. The chain has TRBV27 and TRBJ2-7; 12 positions match TRBD2. This receptor was taken from a woman younger than 45 with acute or convalescent COVID-19. The CDR3 protein is CASRLAGGYEQYF. The CDR3, as DNA: TGTGCCAGCAGACTAGCGGGGGGCTACGAGCAGTACTTC.